This is a list of T cell receptor beta chains from one sample in a study of blood T cell repertoires in COVID-19. Profiling relied on immunoSEQ multiplex PCR, and the TCRdb table lists in-frame clones only, not all of them. This table has 80,000 to 100,000 clones, roughly nine tenths appearing once. Material for sequencing was peripheral blood. These receptors were collected from a man aged 55 to 70 with acute or convalescent COVID-19. The conserved cysteine and the conserved F or W are not part of the CDR3 here. The order of the fields is CDR3 protein, V gene, J gene.

ASSESGTGNTIY,TRBV10-1,TRBJ1-3
ASSDTGFSGNTIY,TRBV5-1,TRBJ1-3
ASSARGTEAF,TRBV6-5,TRBJ1-1
ASSPYPGQGRIIGNSPLH,TRBV5-1,TRBJ1-6
ASSPQPQVGNEQF,TRBV5-1,TRBJ2-1
ASGRAGLVENTEAF,TRBV5-1,TRBJ1-1
AISVINSVRQETLY,TRBV10-3,TRBJ2-5
ASSPGAGGDTQY,TRBV7-9,TRBJ2-3
ATSRPMTEYYGYT,TRBV15,TRBJ1-2
ASSYSAVVYGYT,TRBV6-5,TRBJ1-2
ASSLGYGQGRWGYT,TRBV5-1,TRBJ1-2
ASSLDSGGTNEKLF,TRBV7-8,TRBJ1-4
ASRSRDRAGTEAF,TRBV6-5,TRBJ1-1
ASSSLLEEEGFRAEAF,TRBV7-8,TRBJ1-1
ASSLRPWGPEYQPQH,TRBV5-1,TRBJ1-5
ASSLGVVSTGNQETQY,TRBV7-9,TRBJ2-5
ASSPSPLQMGSPLH,TRBV7-2,TRBJ1-6
ASSEGQGYQPQH,TRBV2,TRBJ1-5
ASSSRTGSDTQY,TRBV28,TRBJ2-3
ASRRGGPNTEAF,TRBV5-4,TRBJ1-1
ASTSWGQGSFGYT,TRBV27,TRBJ1-2
ASSRQIGHEQY,TRBV12-3/TRBV12-4,TRBJ2-7
ASSRGQKNTEAF,TRBV19,TRBJ1-1
ASSLAVGGDEKLF,TRBV7-9,TRBJ1-4
ASSQGKGDNGYT,TRBV3-1/TRBV3-2,TRBJ1-2
ATSRDSGRGTDTQY,TRBV15,TRBJ2-3
ASNVEARKTV,TRBV27,TRBJ1-4
ASSLVQGNTEAF,TRBV5-1,TRBJ1-1
ASSLGQVPEAF,TRBV28,TRBJ1-1
ASSLERTDTQY,TRBV18,TRBJ2-3
ASSLFEGTTNEKLF,TRBV5-4,TRBJ1-4
ASSWTGGGTTDTQY,TRBV11-3,TRBJ2-3
ASSRTENTEAF,TRBV7-7,TRBJ1-1
ASSLVQMRAF,TRBV12-3/TRBV12-4,TRBJ1-1
ASSEEMGRDYGYT,TRBV6-4,TRBJ1-2
ASSLGQPNTEAF,TRBV7-9,TRBJ1-1
ATSGLFRQGAWEQY,TRBV15,TRBJ2-7
ASKGPGGEKLF,TRBV6-5,TRBJ1-4
ASSRQLPEAF,TRBV6-2/TRBV6-3,TRBJ1-1
ASSSRAESYNSPLH,TRBV6-5,TRBJ1-6
ASSPYSAGTARGNEQF,TRBV5-6,TRBJ2-1
ASSLGGPEGYT,TRBV18,TRBJ1-2
ASSGQTHQSYT,TRBV12-3/TRBV12-4,TRBJ1-2
ASSQGLVAARGETQY,TRBV4-2,TRBJ2-5
ASSLISEYHRVQPQH,TRBV23-1,TRBJ1-5
ASSLARGMNTEAF,TRBV11-2,TRBJ1-1
ASSLSDSPLSGNTIY,TRBV7-2,TRBJ1-3
ASSLDGGHYGYT,TRBV5-1,TRBJ1-2
ASSIDRQGQPQH,TRBV19,TRBJ1-5